This T cell receptor (beta chain) emerged from a study of blood T cell repertoires in COVID-19. The V gene's germline CDR1 is MGHDK and CDR2 SYGVNS. With 8 bases removed from V and 2 bases from J, the gap between germline ends came to 8 bases. This CDR3 has 12 amino acids. Assay used: immunoSEQ multiplex PCR; TCRdb lists only in-frame clones, some missing. This sample has 350,000 to 450,000 clones, with roughly 89% found just once. The origin of this receptor is a woman aged 25 to 39 who had recovered from COVID-19. Sequenced material: PBMCs or T cells enriched from blood (not recorded which). This chain joins TRBV25-1 and TRBJ2-3; a weak D match, TRBD2 (6 bases). CDR3 nucleotide sequence: TGTGCCAGCGGGGGGTCCACAGATACGCAGTATTTT. This encodes CASGGSTDTQYF.